Only one count was recorded for the clone carrying this T cell receptor (beta chain). The entry originates in a study of blood T cell repertoires in COVID-19. Across the whole study: Two negative PCRs, clearance, or symptom resolution characterized the recovered Cohort 3 donors. Donors in the United States, Italy and Spain gave samples during acute or convalescent COVID-19.

Original data processing: Amplification of reference gene primers was used by the study to estimate nucleated cell counts. Repertoires were generated with immunoSEQ multiplex PCR, while TCRdb's copy carries only in-frame clones and drops some. That table supplies the V and J calls and clone size; D and trimming were determined from the DNA. The data show 200,000 to 250,000 clones, with approximately 87% seen just once and about 3.1% held by the top ten. The CDR3 runs 15 residues. The germline V gene encodes CDR1 MGHRA and CDR2 YSYEKL. The V end was cut by 1 base, the J end by 4 bases, with 11 bases between. Study members were between about 18 and 95 years old and lived in 20 to 30 US regions.

Material for sequencing was PBMCs or T cells enriched from blood (not recorded which). The source of this sequence is a woman aged 50 to 60 in a cohort exposed to, infected with or recovered from COVID-19 (not recorded which). This chain connects TRBV4-1 to TRBJ1-3; TRBD1 might be the D (5 bases). The CDR3 nucleotides are TGCGCCAGCAGCCAAGTACCAGGGAGGGGAAACACCATATATTTT. It specifies CASSQVPGRGNTIYF.